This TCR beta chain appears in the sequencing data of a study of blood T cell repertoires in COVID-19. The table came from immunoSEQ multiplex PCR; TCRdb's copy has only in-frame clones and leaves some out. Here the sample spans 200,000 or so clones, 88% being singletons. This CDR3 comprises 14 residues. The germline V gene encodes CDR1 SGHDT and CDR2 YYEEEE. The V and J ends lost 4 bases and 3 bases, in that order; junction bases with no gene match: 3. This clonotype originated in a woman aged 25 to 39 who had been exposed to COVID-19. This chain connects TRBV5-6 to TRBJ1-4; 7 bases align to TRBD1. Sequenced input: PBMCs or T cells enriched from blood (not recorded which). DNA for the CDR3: TGTGCCAGCAGCCCGACAGGGTCTAATGAAAAACTGTTTTTT. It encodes CASSPTGSNEKLFF.